This T cell receptor beta chain was profiled in a study of shared clonotypes between healthy human individuals. Study findings and constraints: Sharing across a handful of donors was seen in 4.5% to 5.5% of naive CD4 clonotypes. Among donors, sharing of clonotypes was expected to be affected by sequencing depth.

As concerns this clone: The antigen is unknown.

In germline, CDR1 is SQVTM, CDR2 ANQGSEA. The V and J ends lost 2 bases and 0 bases respectively, with 10 bases between them. This CDR3 contains 15 residues. All of the donors resided in Nashville, Tennessee, and each was a Caucasian adult. Using immunoSEQ multiplex PCR, the repertoire was profiled, and TCRdb retains in-frame clones only, with some absent. The profile shows 2 million to 2.5 million clones, about 92% of them singletons. This sequence joins TRBV29-1 and TRBJ2-2; D remains ambiguous. This sequence originates from a man aged 18-30 years in good health. Some clones in this sample may be carry-over from other donors' samples. The material sequenced was naive CD4+ T cells from PBMCs. Subset defined: CD45RA+ positively selected. This chain's CDR3 is CSVEMGNANTGELFF. CDR3 in DNA: TGCAGCGTTGAAATGGGGAATGCGAACACCGGGGAGCTGTTTTTT.